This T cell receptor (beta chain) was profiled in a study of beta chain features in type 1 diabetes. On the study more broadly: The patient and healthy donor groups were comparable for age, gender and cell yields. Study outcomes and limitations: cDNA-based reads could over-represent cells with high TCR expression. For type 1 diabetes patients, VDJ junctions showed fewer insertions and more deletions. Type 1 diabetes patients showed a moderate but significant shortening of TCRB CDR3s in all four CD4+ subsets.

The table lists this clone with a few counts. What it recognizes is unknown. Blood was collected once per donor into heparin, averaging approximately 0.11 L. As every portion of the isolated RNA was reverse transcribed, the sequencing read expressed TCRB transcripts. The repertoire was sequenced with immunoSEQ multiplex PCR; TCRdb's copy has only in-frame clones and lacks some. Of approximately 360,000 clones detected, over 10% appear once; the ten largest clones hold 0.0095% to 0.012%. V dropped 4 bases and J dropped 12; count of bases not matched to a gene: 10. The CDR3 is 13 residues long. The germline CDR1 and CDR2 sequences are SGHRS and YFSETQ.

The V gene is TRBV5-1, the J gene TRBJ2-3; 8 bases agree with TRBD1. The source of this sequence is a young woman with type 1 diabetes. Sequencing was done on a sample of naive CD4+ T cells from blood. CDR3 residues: CASSPGQAYVQYF. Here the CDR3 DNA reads TGCGCCAGCAGCCCGGGACAGGCCTACGTCCAGTATTTT.